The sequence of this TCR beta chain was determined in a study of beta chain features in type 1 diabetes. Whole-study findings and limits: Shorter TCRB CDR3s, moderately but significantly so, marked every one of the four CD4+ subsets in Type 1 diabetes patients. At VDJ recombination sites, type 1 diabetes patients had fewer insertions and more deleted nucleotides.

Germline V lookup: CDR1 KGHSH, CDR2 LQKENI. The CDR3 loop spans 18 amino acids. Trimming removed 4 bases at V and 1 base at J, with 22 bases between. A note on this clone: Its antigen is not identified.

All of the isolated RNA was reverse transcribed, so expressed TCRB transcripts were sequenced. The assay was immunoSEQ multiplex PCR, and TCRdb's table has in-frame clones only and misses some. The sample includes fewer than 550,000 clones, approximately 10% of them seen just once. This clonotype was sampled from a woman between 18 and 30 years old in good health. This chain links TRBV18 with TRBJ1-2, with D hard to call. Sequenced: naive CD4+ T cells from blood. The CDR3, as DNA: TGTGCCAGCTCACAGTCGCAATTTAGCTCCATCAATAACTATGGCTACACCTTC. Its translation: CASSQSQFSSINNYGYTF.